This entry features one T cell receptor (beta chain) sequence. It has no known antigen specificity. The V end gives up 1 base and the J end 2 bases, leaving 9 bases in the junction not matched to a gene. According to the germline V gene, CDR1 reads SQVTM and CDR2 reads ANQGSEA. Including cysteine and phenylalanine, the CDR3 has 17 amino acids. The retained sequence is limited to the CDR3, 51 bases, with the frame set at the first base. The sample comes from a study of cytomegalovirus exposure and HLA in healthy donors (dated by TCRdb to 2015 to 2018). Context from the whole study: An earlier analysis of approximately 590 of the donors reported approximately 270 Gb of sequence data and some 120 million unique TCR beta sequences from 190 million or so T cells. The study profiled the T cell repertoires of 550 to 700 subjects by immunosequencing and related them to cytomegalovirus serostatus. Rather than drawing on any new phenotypic data, the later analysis identified candidate immune exposures from TCR beta sequences and the way those sequences occurred across donors. HLA typing covered class I and class II loci at four-digit resolution. To predict cytomegalovirus infection status, the study brought together high-throughput TCR immunosequencing, statistical association of individual TCRs with disease status, and machine learning. A later genetic analysis used genome-wide SNP genotypes for 398 of the 666 donors, treating that subset as a discovery cohort. An earlier analysis of around 580 of the donors used high-throughput TCR beta sequencing to judge whether each TCR beta V gene segment behaved as functional or pseudogenic. On average, around 230,000 unique TCR beta nucleotide sequences were sequenced per donor among 398 genotyped donors of the cohort, with roughly 18% of those sequences being non-productive. Alongside the repertoire data, information on donor age, sex, ethnicity and CMV serostatus was compiled. The study was designed to test whether signatures of past pathogen exposure could be identified by cataloging public T cell receptors. Of the approximately 370 genotyped donors, less than 90% were placed in the genetic ancestry cluster associated with self-reported Caucasian donors. A handful of DR-DQ haplotypes were handled as single units for association and clustering because linkage in the cohort was strong. In a later analysis, previously published TCR beta repertoires from 600 to 850 donors were re-analyzed and high-resolution HLA genotyping was added so that TCR occurrence patterns could be studied. All discovery cohort repertoires had been generated on a single sequencing platform. Typing coverage varied by locus: about 629-640 donors for A, B, C, DRB1 and DQB1; about 520 for DQA1; 600 to 610 for DPA1; fewer than 480 for DPB1. An early release covering roughly 580 HLA-typed donors comprised 250 to 350 gigabases of sequencing data and some 79 million unique TCR sequences. Along with the approximately 700-subject first cohort, a separate validation cohort of around 120 different subjects was used. What the work shows at the level of the full study, not this receptor alone: A cluster of highly shared sequence variants was judged likely to be a technical artifact of the sequencing pipeline. At a false discovery rate of 0.05, a later analysis linked under 20,000 TCR beta sequences to specific HLA alleles. Across donors, most TCR sequences were observed very rarely, whereas some public TCRs were present in many individuals. In vitro tests confirmed that three of the cytomegalovirus-associated TCR beta chains recognize cytomegalovirus antigens. Correlated functional status among segregating V segments might be attributable to linkage disequilibrium, but an unknown experimental factor could not be ruled out. Because counts were too low, about 18 rarely observed V segments, including chromosome 9 orphons, were left out of the earlier analysis of 500 to 650 of the donors. Because some donors lacked HLA typing at each locus, the association tests relied only on the typed subset. According to a later analysis, most CMV-associated TCR beta chains appeared to be HLA-restricted, and the HLA associations seemed to be driven largely by CMV exposure. Strong co-occurrence of HLA alleles, especially DR and DQ, made assigning TCR associations to individual alleles difficult. Immune exposure information for the cohort was limited to CMV serostatus. In a later analysis, HLA-associated TCR beta chains were found to be more clonally expanded and to have lower generation probabilities than equally common non-associated chains. A further reported finding was that TCR beta sequences accurately predicted the HLA-A and HLA-B alleles for most subjects in the first cohort. According to the authors, the approach could potentially be generalized to other disease states and immunological phenotypes. In both the original and validation cohorts, the classifier was reported to diagnose cytomegalovirus status with high specificity and sensitivity. A later genetic analysis associated a missense DCLRE1C variant with V-gene and J-gene trimming of TCR beta chains, and an independent cohort replicated the association. Presence/absence analyses assumed roughly uniform sequencing depth across donors, an assumption that may not hold. In an earlier analysis of over 550 of the donors, most TCR beta V segments were observed in productive rearrangements about 90% or about 30% of the time, broadly matching IMGT annotations. In the study, about 150 TCR beta chains were listed as associated with cytomegalovirus. Because the 87-base-pair reads could not distinguish some IMGT-functional V segments, including TRBV6-2 and TRBV6-3, those segments were excluded. Several of the top co-occurrence clusters appeared to be linked to parvovirus B19, influenza, CMV and Epstein-Barr virus, according to a later analysis. According to a later genetic analysis, donors in an Asian-associated ancestry cluster had fewer N-insertions in productive TCRs than the approximately 630-donor mean. A later analysis found that TCR association rates varied across HLA loci, with DRB1 alleles showing the most associated TCRs and HLA-C alleles the fewest. In this cohort, only TCR beta chains were sequenced, and detectable features were limited by the absence of alpha or paired-chain data.

The library was generated by the immunoSEQ multiplex PCR assay. The multiplex PCR relied on a mix of 60 forward primers for TCR Vbeta segments and 13 reverse primers for TCR Jbeta segments. Amplification of the CDR3 region of rearranged TCR beta genes was performed with a multiplex PCR assay on genomic DNA. On the Illumina HiSeq System, the amplified TCR beta libraries were sequenced as 87-base-pair reads. The source study handled its data this way. A later analysis tallied tens of millions of unique TCR beta chains across the 700 or so repertoires, and around 10 million of those chains were shared by two or more donors. To remove PCR and sequencing errors, raw reads were error-corrected and collapsed into unique sequences using a nearest-neighbor algorithm that merged closely related sequences. To assign V, D and J gene segments, CDR3 sequences were aligned to IMGT reference sequences. For a sequence to be retained, at least a six-nucleotide match to both a V gene segment and a J gene segment was required. A rearrangement was called productive if the CDR3 had no stop codons and remained in frame with V and J, and every other rearrangement was called non-productive. Following IMGT convention, CDR3 was defined as the stretch from the second conserved V-encoded cysteine up to the conserved J-encoded phenylalanine. In an earlier analysis of 550 to 650 of the donors, sequences lacking an unambiguous match to a single V gene segment were excluded. An earlier analysis of 587 of the donors classified V segments as functional when productive rearrangements were above 56.7% and as segregating when the standard deviation between donors was above 5%. To diagnose cytomegalovirus status from the catalog of TCR beta chain sequences, a statistical classification framework was built. A later analysis assigned V and J genes by comparing TCR nucleotide sequences with IMGT/GENE-DB human TR gene sequences. A later analysis assigned CDR3 sequences and most-parsimonious VDJ recombination scenarios with the TCRdist pipeline. In a later analysis, every TCR beta chain was defined by the combination of its CDR3 amino acid sequence and its V-gene family, and reads without a unique V-gene family were dropped. In a later analysis, a few hundred highly shared, low-generation-probability nucleotide sequences were removed to address suspected cross-contamination and a sequencing artifact. For each public chain, a later analysis derived a clonal expansion index from normalized ranks of inferred template counts within each repertoire. In a later analysis, generation probabilities were computed using a VDJ recombination model fitted to out-of-frame rearrangements, and the results were checked against IGoR. In a later analysis, TCR-TCR, TCR-HLA and TCR-CMV co-occurrence was scored with hypergeometric tests, and a repertoire-size bias correction was applied to TCR pairs. To estimate false discovery rates, a later analysis permuted the HLA or CMV assignments 20 times. In a later analysis, co-occurring TCRs were grouped with DBSCAN, and TCRdist sequence similarity was added when clustering was performed within HLA-allele-positive subsets. Co-occurrence clustering excluded repertoires with fewer than 30,000 or more than 120,000 public chains, plus five with anomalous nucleotide sharing. The source is immuneACCESS, and TCRdb retained only in-frame sequences with V and J called. Part of the clones is not carried over; for the studies checked, unresolved V genes explain less than half of this, and the remainder is unexplained. The V and J calls and the clone size are those of that table, but D and trimming were determined from the DNA. This sample's clone table shows 100,000 to 150,000 clones. The ten largest clonotypes hold 1.6% of the sample.

The cohort consisted of 666 healthy bone marrow donors. All cohort members were sampled while nominally healthy, although unrecorded immune exposures were likely present. The donor tested CMV seropositive, placing the donor among the approximately 290 seropositive members of the cohort. A peripheral blood sample was provided by each donor, and peripheral blood mononuclear cells were used for TCR beta sequencing. The Qiagen DNeasy Blood Extraction Kit was used to extract genomic DNA from the blood cell samples. This TCR came from a woman aged 40 to 50 in good health and CMV-seropositive. The sequenced material came from PBMCs. The chain employs TRBV29-1 and TRBJ2-1; the central 9 bases match TRBD2. The encoded CDR3 is CSVEGRASGKPYNEQFF. The sequenced DNA: TGCAGCGTTGAAGGACGGGCTAGCGGGAAACCCTACAATGAGCAGTTCTTC.